This paragraph reports one T cell receptor (beta chain). Only in-frame clones appear in the TCRdb table, and some are missing; sequencing was by immunoSEQ multiplex PCR. The data show 60,000 to 70,000 clones, over 80% seen once. The germline CDR1 and CDR2 sequences are MNHEY and SMNVEV (reference sequence). The CDR3 consists of 13 residues. Trimming took 2 bases from V and 4 from J, leaving 8 bases between them. The data stem from a study of OX40 agonist ivuxolimab in advanced cancers. Study-level background: Ivuxolimab, an antibody acting as an agonist of OX40 (CD134), was used to treat patients. Prior anti-PD-1, anti-PD-L1 or anti-CTLA-4 therapy did not bar entry, and 40% to 45% had some. Patients treated during dose escalation were battling hepatocellular carcinoma, melanoma, renal cell or head and neck cancer.

Autoimmune disease history or systemic immunosuppression led to patient exclusion. Sequencing was performed on CD4+ or CD8+ T cells sorted from blood, taken in a trial of the OX40 agonist ivuxolimab. The V gene is TRBV27, the J gene TRBJ1-2; possibly TRBD1 for D (6 bases). The TCR originated in an adult with an advanced solid tumor such as melanoma, head and neck, liver or kidney cancer. The DNA of the CDR3 is TGTGCCAGCAGTTTAAGGGGGGCCTATGGCTACACCTTC. It specifies CASSLRGAYGYTF.